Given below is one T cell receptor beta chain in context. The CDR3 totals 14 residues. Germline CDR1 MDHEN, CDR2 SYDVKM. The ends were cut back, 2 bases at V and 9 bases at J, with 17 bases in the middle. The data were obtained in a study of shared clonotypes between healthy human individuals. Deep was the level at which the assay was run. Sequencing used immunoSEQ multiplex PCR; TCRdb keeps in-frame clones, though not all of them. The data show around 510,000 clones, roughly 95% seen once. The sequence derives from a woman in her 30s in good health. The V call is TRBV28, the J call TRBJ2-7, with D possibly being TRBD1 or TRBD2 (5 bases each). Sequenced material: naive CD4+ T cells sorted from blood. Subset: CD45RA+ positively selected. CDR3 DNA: TGTGCCAGCAGTTTAACCCAGGGACCTTCAGCGCAGTACTTC. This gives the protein CASSLTQGPSAQYF.